The source of this T cell receptor (beta chain) is a study of PD-1 blockade in classical Hodgkin lymphoma. V was pared by 3 bases and J by 4 bases, with 5 bases of the junction left unmatched. Germline loops: CDR1 SGHDT, CDR2 YYEEEE. CDR3 length equals 14 residues. Regarding time point: cycle 4 day 1 (C4D1), after six to seven weeks of nivolumab. Relapse was seen in all patients after autologous stem cell transplantation, and brentuximab vedotin exposure was variable. Relapsed/refractory classical Hodgkin lymphoma patients had complete, partial or progressive responses. Profiling relied on immunoSEQ multiplex PCR, and the TCRdb table lists in-frame clones only, not all of them. The repertoire holds tens of thousands of clones, with around three quarters as singletons.

Source: peripheral blood mononuclear cells (PBMCs), taken before the fourth cycle of nivolumab. The V and J genes are TRBV5-6 and TRBJ2-7, with 9 bases fitting TRBD1. This clonotype originated in a human donor with classical Hodgkin lymphoma. The CDR3 loop is CASSSTGGVYEQYF. The CDR3 bases are TGTGCCAGCAGCTCGACAGGGGGGGTGTACGAGCAGTACTTC.